One and the same sample provided the 22 T cell receptor beta chains below, sequenced in a study of blood T cell repertoires in COVID-19. Sequenced by immunoSEQ multiplex PCR; TCRdb stores in-frame clones only, minus some. The table shows roughly 59,000 clones, with more than 60% occurring only once. Sequences were obtained from peripheral blood. All receptors derive from a human donor in a cohort sampled during active COVID-19.

This chain joins TRBV7-8 and TRBJ2-7; no clear D. The ends were cut back, 1 base at V and 3 bases at J, with 7 bases in the middle. This CDR3 is built from 13 residues. Germline CDR1 and CDR2: SGHVS and FQNEAQ. The CDR3 reads CASSLGDGYEQYF. The CDR3 nucleotides read TGTGCCAGCAGCTTAGGAGATGGCTACGAGCAGTACTTC.

The rearrangement uses TRBV18 and TRBJ2-7; 8 nucleotides match TRBD1. The J segment lost 0 bases and the V segment lost 4 bases, leaving 17 bases of the junction unmatched. This CDR3 is built from 19 residues. The germline gives CDR1 KGHSH, CDR2 LQKENI. This CDR3 is CASSRPGQEGAGGSYEQYF. The CDR3 DNA sequence: TGTGCCAGCTCACGGCCGGGACAGGAGGGGGCTGGGGGCTCCTACGAGCAGTACTTC. Drawing the rest from reference TRBV18 and TRBJ2-7, the complete variable domain is NAGVMQNPRHLVRRRGQEARLRCSPMKGHSHVYWYRQLPEEGLKFMVYLQKENIIDESGMPKERFSAEFPKEGPSILRIQQVVRGDSAAYFCASSRPGQEGAGGSYEQYFGPGTRLTVT.

V usage is TRBV24-1 and J usage is TRBJ2-5, with 7 positions matching TRBD1. The germline gives CDR1 KGHDR, CDR2 SFDVKD. Trimming at V came to 0 bases and at J to 5 bases, leaving 5 bases not matched to a gene. The CDR3 is 15 amino acids. This CDR3 is CATSDLERGLETQYF. The CDR3, as DNA: TGTGCCACCAGTGATTTGGAAAGGGGGCTCGAGACCCAGTACTTC.

The chain is built from TRBV4-3 and TRBJ2-7; 9 bases agree with TRBD2. The germline CDR1 and CDR2 sequences are LGHNA and YSLEER. V trimming: 0 bases; J trimming: 4 bases; junction bases outside the gene matches: 10. The CDR3 has 17 residues. The CDR3 loop reads CASSQEFYSGSFYEQYF. CDR3 sequence (DNA): TGCGCCAGCAGCCAAGAATTCTATAGCGGGAGCTTTTACGAGCAGTACTTC.

The V gene is TRBV10-3, the J gene TRBJ1-2, with unresolved D. V lost 3 bases and J lost 3, with 8 bases in between. CDR1 and CDR2 (germline): ENHRY, SYGVKD. The length of the CDR3 is 13 residues. The CDR3 protein is CAISDSRDYGYTF. In nucleotides, the CDR3 is TGTGCCATCAGTGATTCGAGGGACTATGGCTACACCTTC.

V usage is TRBV5-5 and J usage is TRBJ2-1, with D tentatively TRBD2 (6 bases). CDR1 SGHKS and CDR2 YYEKEE come from the germline V gene (reference sequence). The CDR3 has 15 amino acids. V lost 4 bases to trimming and J lost 4 bases, with 15 bases between them. The CDR3 sequence: CASSPVTGTYNEQFF. CDR3 coding DNA: TGTGCCAGCAGCCCCGTTACTGGGACTTACAATGAGCAGTTCTTC.

This clone occurred a few times. The chain joins TRBV6-6 to TRBJ2-7, with 8 positions matching TRBD1. V was clipped by 5 bases and J by 6 bases; unmatched bases: 6. CDR3 length: 13 amino acids. The germline V gene encodes CDR1 MNHNY and CDR2 SVGAGI (reference sequence). CDR3 bases: TGTGCCAGCAGTCCGCCGACAGGGGCCGAGCAGTACTTC. Translation: CASSPPTGAEQYF.

V usage is TRBV3-1 (or the pseudogene TRBV3-2) and J usage is TRBJ1-2, with 7 positions matching TRBD1. With 0 bases clipped from V and 3 bases from J, the junction kept 7 bases outside the gene matches. The CDR3 extends over 16 amino acids. Germline V CDR1 and CDR2: LGHDT, YNNKEL (reference sequence). CDR3 sequence reads: CASSQDRGHTHYGYTF. The CDR3 DNA is TGTGCCAGCAGCCAAGATAGGGGGCACACTCACTATGGCTACACCTTC.

This chain uses TRBV3-1 (or the pseudogene TRBV3-2) with TRBJ2-7; 11 bases fit TRBD2. V gave up 4 bases and J gave up 0 bases; unmatched junction bases: 11. Germline assignment: CDR1 LGHDT and CDR2 YNNKEL (reference sequence). This CDR3 region has 18 residues. The CDR3 region has the DNA TGTGCCAGCAGCCCCACCATGACGACTAGCGGGGCCTCCTACGAGCAGTACTTC. Translating gives CASSPTMTTSGASYEQYF.

The CDR3 DNA reads TGTGCCAGCAGCGAGGATCTCGGTCTGCTCTACGAGCAGTACTTC. Translating it yields CASSEDLGLLYEQYF. V and J are TRBV11-2 and TRBJ2-7, with no clear D. V was shortened by 5 bases and J by 3 bases, with 17 bases between the two germline ends. This CDR3 has 15 residues. Germline V lookup: CDR1 SGHAT, CDR2 FQNNGV.

The rearrangement links TRBV6-4 to TRBJ2-2; D is perhaps TRBD2 (7 bases). The germline gives CDR1 MRHNA, CDR2 SNTAGT. The CDR3 is 14 residues long. V was clipped by 3 bases and J by 4 bases, with 9 bases between them. CDR3 coding DNA: TGTGCCAGCAGTGAAGGGGGGGGCACCGGGGAGCTGTTTTTT. This sequence encodes CASSEGGGTGELFF.

The chain carries TRBV27 and TRBJ1-5; TRBD1 is a possible D gene (6 bases). Germline assignment: CDR1 MNHEY and CDR2 SMNVEV (reference sequence). V was clipped by 6 bases and J by 4 bases, with 16 bases between them. This CDR3 has 15 residues. This chain's CDR3 is CASSLRGTFNQPQHF. CDR3 sequence (DNA): TGTGCCAGCAGCCTACGAGGGACATTTAATCAGCCCCAGCATTTT.

The chain employs TRBV28 and TRBJ1-1, with TRBD1 as a possible D gene (6 bases). The germline V and J ends were trimmed by 2 bases and 1 base, with 11 bases remaining between them. CDR3 length: 15 amino acids. CDR1 is MDHEN, CDR2 SYDVKM, per germline. CDR3 sequence reads: CASSLGGGGNTEAFF. The CDR3 DNA reads TGTGCCAGCAGTTTAGGGGGCGGCGGGAACACTGAAGCTTTCTTT. Supplemented by reference TRBV28 and TRBJ1-1, the full variable domain reads DVKVTQSSRYLVKRTGEKVFLECVQDMDHENMFWYRQDPGLGLRLIYFSYDVKMKEKGDIPEGYSVSREKKERFSLILESASTNQTSMYLCASSLGGGGNTEAFFGQGTRLTVV.

The chain recombines TRBV3-1 (or the pseudogene TRBV3-2) with TRBJ2-1, with 13 bases fitting TRBD2. The V segment lost 8 bases and the J segment 6 bases; nucleotides outside the gene matches: 13. Germline V gives CDR1 LGHDT, CDR2 YNNKEL (reference sequence). The CDR3 contains 17 residues. This chain's CDR3 is CASASFRGLAGTNEQFF. CDR3 DNA sequence: TGTGCCAGCGCCTCCTTTAGGGGACTAGCGGGGACCAATGAGCAGTTCTTC.

This sequence joins TRBV28 and TRBJ2-1; 13 bases agree with TRBD2. CDR1 is MDHEN and CDR2 is SYDVKM in the germline V gene. The CDR3 is 15 amino acids. V gave up 5 bases and J gave up 7 bases; unmatched junction bases: 5. CDR3: CASSRLAGGGNEQFF. The CDR3, as DNA: TGTGCCAGCAGTCGACTAGCGGGAGGAGGGAATGAGCAGTTCTTC.

This chain connects TRBV19 to TRBJ1-5, with 8 bases matching TRBD1. Germline V gives CDR1 LNHDA, CDR2 SQIVND (reference sequence). This CDR3 spans 15 amino acids. J was trimmed by 6 bases and V by 1 base; bases with no gene match: 5. The chain's CDR3 is CASSIVTGVVQPQHF. CDR3 bases: TGTGCCAGTAGTATAGTGACAGGGGTGGTTCAGCCCCAGCATTTT.

The chain uses TRBV30 and TRBJ1-5, with a tentative D call TRBD1 (5 bases). The germline gives CDR1 GTSNPN, CDR2 SVGIG (reference sequence). CDR3 size: 14 residues. Trimming took off 0 bases at V and 6 bases at J, with 12 bases between the two ends. The CDR3 DNA is TGTGCCTGGAGTGTACTCGGGGGTTCTCAGCCCCAGCATTTT. Residues: CAWSVLGGSQPQHF.

The J gene is TRBJ1-1, the V gene TRBV7-6; TRBD1 is a possible D gene (5 bases). Per the germline V gene, CDR1 is SGHVS and CDR2 is FNYEAQ. Trimming took off 2 bases at V and 4 bases at J, with 8 bases between the two ends. This CDR3 region has 13 residues. The CDR3 DNA is TGTGCCAGCAGCTTAAGCAGGGCCACTGAAGCTTTCTTT. This codes for CASSLSRATEAFF.

This rearrangement joins TRBV7-9 to TRBJ1-1; D not certain. V was pared by 4 bases and J by 9 bases, with 15 bases between. In germline, CDR1 is SEHNR, CDR2 FQNEAQ (reference sequence). This CDR3 is built from 13 residues. The CDR3 DNA follows: TGTGCCAGCAGCTCGACCGAAGAGGATAAAGCTTTCTTT. Protein: CASSSTEEDKAFF.

This chain connects TRBV30 to TRBJ1-1; weak D call: TRBD1 (5 bases). Germline V gene lookup returns CDR1 GTSNPN and CDR2 SVGIG (reference sequence). V was cut by 4 bases and J by 4 bases, with 13 bases left in between. This CDR3 region has 13 residues. This chain's CDR3 is CAWTRGEGTEAFF. Here the CDR3 DNA reads TGTGCCTGGACAAGGGGTGAAGGCACTGAAGCTTTCTTT. The variable domain in full, with the rest retrieved from reference TRBV30 and TRBJ1-1, is SQTIHQWPATLVQPVGSPLSLECTVEGTSNPNLYWYRQAAGRGLQLLFYSVGIGQISSEVPQNLSASRPQDRQFILSSKKLLLSDSGFYLCAWTRGEGTEAFFGQGTRLTVV.

V and J are TRBV6-1 and TRBJ1-6, with 7 positions matching TRBD1. The germline V gene has CDR1 MNHNS and CDR2 SASEGT. The CDR3 covers 14 residues. J lost 11 bases, V lost 5 bases, and 9 bases had no gene match. Here the CDR3 reads CASSFRTGRAPLHF. DNA for the CDR3: TGTGCCAGCAGTTTTCGGACAGGTCGCGCACCCCTCCACTTT.

The chain couples TRBV7-2 to TRBJ2-7; the match to TRBD1 covers 9 bases. V gave up 5 bases and J gave up 4 bases; unmatched junction bases: 9. CDR1 SGHTA and CDR2 FQGNSA come from the germline V gene. The CDR3 loop spans 15 amino acids. CDR3 protein: CASSALPGQGYEQYF. The CDR3 nucleotides read TGTGCCAGCAGCGCCCTGCCGGGACAGGGTTACGAGCAGTACTTC.